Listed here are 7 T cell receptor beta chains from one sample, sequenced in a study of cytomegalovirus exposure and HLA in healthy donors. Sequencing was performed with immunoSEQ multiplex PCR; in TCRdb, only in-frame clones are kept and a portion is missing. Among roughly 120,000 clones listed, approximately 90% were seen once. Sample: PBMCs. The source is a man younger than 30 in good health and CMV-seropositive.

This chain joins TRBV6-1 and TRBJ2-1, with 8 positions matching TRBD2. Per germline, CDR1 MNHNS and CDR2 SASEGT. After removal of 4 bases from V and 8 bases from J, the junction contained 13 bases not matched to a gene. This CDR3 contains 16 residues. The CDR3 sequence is CASSAQLSGGIYEQFF. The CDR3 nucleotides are TGTGCCAGCAGTGCCCAATTAAGCGGGGGTATCTATGAGCAGTTCTTC.

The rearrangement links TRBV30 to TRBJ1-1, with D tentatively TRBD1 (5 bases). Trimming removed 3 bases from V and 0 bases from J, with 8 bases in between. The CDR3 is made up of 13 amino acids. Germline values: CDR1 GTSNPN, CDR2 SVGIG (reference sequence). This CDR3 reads CAWRAQVNTEAFF. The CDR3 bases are TGTGCCTGGAGAGCACAGGTGAACACTGAAGCTTTCTTT. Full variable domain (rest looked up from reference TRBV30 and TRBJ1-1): SQTIHQWPATLVQPVGSPLSLECTVEGTSNPNLYWYRQAAGRGLQLLFYSVGIGQISSEVPQNLSASRPQDRQFILSSKKLLLSDSGFYLCAWRAQVNTEAFFGQGTRLTVV.

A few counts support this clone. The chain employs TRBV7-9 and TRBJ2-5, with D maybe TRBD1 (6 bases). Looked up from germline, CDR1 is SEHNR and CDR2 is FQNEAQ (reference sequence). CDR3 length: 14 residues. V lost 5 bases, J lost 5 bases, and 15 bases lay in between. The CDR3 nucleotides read TGTGCCAGCAGCCCGGGACACCTCCCGGAGACCCAGTACTTC. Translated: CASSPGHLPETQYF.

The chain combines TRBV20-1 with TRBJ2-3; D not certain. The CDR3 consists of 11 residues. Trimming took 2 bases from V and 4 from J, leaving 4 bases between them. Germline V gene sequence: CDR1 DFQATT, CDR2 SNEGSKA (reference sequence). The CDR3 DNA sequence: TGCAGTGCTAGATCAGCAGATACGCAGTATTTT. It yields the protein CSARSADTQYF.

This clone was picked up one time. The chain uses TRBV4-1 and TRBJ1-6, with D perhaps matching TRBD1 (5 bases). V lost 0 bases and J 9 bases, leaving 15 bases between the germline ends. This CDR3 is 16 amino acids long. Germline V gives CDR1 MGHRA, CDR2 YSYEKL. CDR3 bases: TGCGCCAGCAGCCAAGAAAGGGCAGGGAGGGGTTCACCCCTCCACTTT. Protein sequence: CASSQERAGRGSPLHF.

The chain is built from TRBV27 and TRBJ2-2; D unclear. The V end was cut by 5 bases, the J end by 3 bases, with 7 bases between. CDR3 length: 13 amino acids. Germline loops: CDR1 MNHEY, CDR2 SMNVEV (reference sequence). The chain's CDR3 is CASSPYYTGELFF. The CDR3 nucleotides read TGTGCCAGCAGTCCTTATTACACCGGGGAGCTGTTTTTT.

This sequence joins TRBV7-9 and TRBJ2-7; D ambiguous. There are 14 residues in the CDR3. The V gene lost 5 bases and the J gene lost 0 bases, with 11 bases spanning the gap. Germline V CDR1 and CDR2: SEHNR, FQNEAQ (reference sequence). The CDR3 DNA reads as TGTGCCAGCAGCCCCTCGTTGAGCTCCTACGAGCAGTACTTC. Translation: CASSPSLSSYEQYF.